This T cell receptor (beta chain) originates from a study of Ad26.COV2.S vaccination and SARS-CoV-2 variants. Study as a whole: Ad26.COV2.S arm of COV1001 included the donor. Intramuscular Ad26.COV2.S doses were given once or twice, 56 days apart. Study-wide results and limits: Vaccine recipients surpassed placebo recipients in spike-specific TCR breadth.

The CDR3 length is 13 residues. Deletions cut 5 bases from V and 7 bases from J, with 9 bases between. The protocol was immunoSEQ multiplex PCR, while the TCRdb copy is restricted to in-frame clones and leaves out a portion. Of about 380,000 clones listed, about 80% were seen once; the top ten hold roughly 7.4%. Concerning this clone: Its antigen remains unidentified.

Treatment reported: about 20 received Ad26.COV2.S at low or high dose, single or two shots; about 5 received placebo; per-sample allocation not given. All samples were drawn on day 63, counting from the first vaccine or placebo injection. Ad26 vector vaccine expressed Wuhan-strain SARS-CoV-2 spike. The V call is TRBV12-3 or TRBV12-4, the J call TRBJ1-6, with TRBD1 as a possible D gene (6 bases). The source of this sequence is a person aged 18-60 years who received the Ad26.COV2.S COVID-19 vaccine or a placebo. The specimen was peripheral blood, collected in a trial of Ad26.COV2.S vaccine versus placebo. CDR3: CASSGQNNSPLHF. The CDR3 DNA reads as TGTGCCAGCAGTGGACAGAACAATTCACCCCTCCACTTT.